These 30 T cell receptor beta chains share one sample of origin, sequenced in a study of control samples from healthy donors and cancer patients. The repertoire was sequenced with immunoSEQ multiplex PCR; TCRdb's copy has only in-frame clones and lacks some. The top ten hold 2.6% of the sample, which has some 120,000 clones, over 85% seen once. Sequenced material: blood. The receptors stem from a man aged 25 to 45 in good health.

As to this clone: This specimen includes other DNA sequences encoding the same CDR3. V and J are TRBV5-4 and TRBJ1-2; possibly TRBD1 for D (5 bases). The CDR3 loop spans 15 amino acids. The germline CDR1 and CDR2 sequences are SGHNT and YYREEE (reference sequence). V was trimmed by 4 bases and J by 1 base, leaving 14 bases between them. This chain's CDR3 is CASSGAVTVNYGYTF. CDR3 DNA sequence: TGTGCCAGCAGCGGGGCAGTGACTGTTAACTATGGCTACACCTTC.

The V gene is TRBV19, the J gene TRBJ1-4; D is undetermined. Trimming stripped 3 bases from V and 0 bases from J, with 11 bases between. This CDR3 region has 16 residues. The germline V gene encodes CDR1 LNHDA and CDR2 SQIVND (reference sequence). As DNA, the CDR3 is TGTGCCAGTAGTATCGGGCGATATACAACTAATGAAAAACTGTTTTTT. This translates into CASSIGRYTTNEKLFF. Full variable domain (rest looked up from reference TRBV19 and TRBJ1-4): DGGITQSPKYLFRKEGQNVTLSCEQNLNHDAMYWYRQDPGQGLRLIYYSQIVNDFQKGDIAEGYSVSREKKESFPLTVTSAQKNPTAFYLCASSIGRYTTNEKLFFGSGTQLSVL.

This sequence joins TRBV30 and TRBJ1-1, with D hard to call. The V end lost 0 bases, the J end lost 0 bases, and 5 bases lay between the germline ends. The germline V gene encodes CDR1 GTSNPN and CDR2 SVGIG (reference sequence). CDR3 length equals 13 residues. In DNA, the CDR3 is TGTGCCTGGAGTGTAATGGTGAACACTGAAGCTTTCTTT. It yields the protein CAWSVMVNTEAFF.

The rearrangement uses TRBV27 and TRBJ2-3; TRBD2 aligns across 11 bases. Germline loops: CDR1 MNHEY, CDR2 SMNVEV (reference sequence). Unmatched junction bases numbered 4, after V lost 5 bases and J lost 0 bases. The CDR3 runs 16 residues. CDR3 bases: TGTGCCAGCAGTCCGGGACTAGCGGTGAGCACAGATACGCAGTATTTT. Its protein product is CASSPGLAVSTDTQYF.

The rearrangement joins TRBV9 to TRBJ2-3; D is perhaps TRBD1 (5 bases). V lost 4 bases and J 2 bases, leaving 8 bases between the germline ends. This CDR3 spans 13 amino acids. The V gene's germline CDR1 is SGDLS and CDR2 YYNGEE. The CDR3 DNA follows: TGTGCCAGCAGCCTGGACACCACAGATACGCAGTATTTT. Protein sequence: CASSLDTTDTQYF.

The CDR3 DNA sequence: TGTGCCAGCAGTTTGGAGCTGCTCGCCCCGCCTGAAGCTTTCTTT. As protein: CASSLELLAPPEAFF. The V and J genes are TRBV28 and TRBJ1-1; the D is unclear. Trimming removed 3 bases from V and 6 bases from J, with 17 bases in between. CDR1 is MDHEN, CDR2 SYDVKM, per germline. This CDR3 spans 15 amino acids.

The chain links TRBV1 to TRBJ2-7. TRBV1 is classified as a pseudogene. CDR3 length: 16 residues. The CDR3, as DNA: TGCACCAGCAGCCAAGAAAACCGGGACCCAGTCTACGAGCAGTACGTC. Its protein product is CTSSQENRDPVYEQYV.

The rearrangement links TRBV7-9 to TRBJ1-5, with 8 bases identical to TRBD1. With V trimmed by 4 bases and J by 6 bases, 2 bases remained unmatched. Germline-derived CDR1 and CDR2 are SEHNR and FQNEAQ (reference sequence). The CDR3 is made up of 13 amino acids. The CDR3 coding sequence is TGTGCCAGCAGCTCCACAGGGGGTCAGCCCCAGCATTTT. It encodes CASSSTGGQPQHF.

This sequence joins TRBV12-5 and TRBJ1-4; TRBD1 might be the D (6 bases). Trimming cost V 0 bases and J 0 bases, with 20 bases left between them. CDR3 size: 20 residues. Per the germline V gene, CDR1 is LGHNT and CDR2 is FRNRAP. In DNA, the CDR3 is TGTGCTAGTGGTTTGGTGATCACGACAGGCCGCCCCGCAACTAATGAAAAACTGTTTTTT. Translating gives CASGLVITTGRPATNEKLFF. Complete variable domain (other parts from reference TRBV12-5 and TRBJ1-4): DARVTQTPRHKVTEMGQEVTMRCQPILGHNTVFWYRQTMMQGLELLAYFRNRAPLDDSGMPKDRFSAEMPDATLATLKIQPSEPRDSAVYFCASGLVITTGRPATNEKLFFGSGTQLSVL.

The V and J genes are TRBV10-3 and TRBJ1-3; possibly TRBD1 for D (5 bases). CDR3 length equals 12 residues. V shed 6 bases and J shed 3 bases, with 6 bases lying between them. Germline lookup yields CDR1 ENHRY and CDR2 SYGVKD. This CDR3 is CAIRTVGNTIYF. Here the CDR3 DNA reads TGTGCCATCAGGACAGTTGGAAACACCATATATTTT.

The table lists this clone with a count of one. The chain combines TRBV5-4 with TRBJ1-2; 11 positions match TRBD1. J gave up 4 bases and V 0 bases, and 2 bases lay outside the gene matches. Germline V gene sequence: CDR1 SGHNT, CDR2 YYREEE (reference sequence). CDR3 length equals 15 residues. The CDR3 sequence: CASSLVGQGAYGYTF. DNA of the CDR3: TGTGCCAGCAGCTTGGTTGGACAGGGGGCCTATGGCTACACCTTC.

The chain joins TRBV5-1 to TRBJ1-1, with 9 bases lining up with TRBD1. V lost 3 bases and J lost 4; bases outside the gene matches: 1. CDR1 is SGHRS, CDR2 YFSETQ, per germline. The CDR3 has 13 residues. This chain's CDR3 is CASSSQGATEAFF. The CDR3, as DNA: TGCGCCAGCAGCTCACAGGGGGCCACTGAAGCTTTCTTT.

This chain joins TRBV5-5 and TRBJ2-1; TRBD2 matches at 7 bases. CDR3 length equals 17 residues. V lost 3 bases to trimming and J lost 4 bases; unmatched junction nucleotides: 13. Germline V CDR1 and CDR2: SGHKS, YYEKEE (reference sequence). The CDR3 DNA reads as TGTGCCAGCAGCTCACCAGGGACTACCCTTTTTTACAATGAGCAGTTCTTC. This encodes CASSSPGTTLFYNEQFF.

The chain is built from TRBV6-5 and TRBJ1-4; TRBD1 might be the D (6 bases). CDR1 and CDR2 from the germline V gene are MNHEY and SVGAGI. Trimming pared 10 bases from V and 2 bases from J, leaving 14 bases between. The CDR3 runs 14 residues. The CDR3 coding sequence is TGTGCCACCGCAGGGGTTCAGACTAATGAAAAACTGTTTTTT. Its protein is CATAGVQTNEKLFF.

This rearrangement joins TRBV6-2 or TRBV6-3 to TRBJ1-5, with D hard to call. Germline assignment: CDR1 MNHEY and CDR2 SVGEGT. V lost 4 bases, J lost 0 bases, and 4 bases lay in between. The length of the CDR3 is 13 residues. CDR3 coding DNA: TGTGCCAGCAGTTGGAATAGCAATCAGCCCCAGCATTTT. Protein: CASSWNSNQPQHF.

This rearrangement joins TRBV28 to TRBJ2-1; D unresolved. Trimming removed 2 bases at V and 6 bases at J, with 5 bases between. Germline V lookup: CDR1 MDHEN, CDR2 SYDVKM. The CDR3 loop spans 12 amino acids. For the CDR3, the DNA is TGTGCCAGCAGTTTAACCGGCAATGAGCAGTTCTTC. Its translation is CASSLTGNEQFF.

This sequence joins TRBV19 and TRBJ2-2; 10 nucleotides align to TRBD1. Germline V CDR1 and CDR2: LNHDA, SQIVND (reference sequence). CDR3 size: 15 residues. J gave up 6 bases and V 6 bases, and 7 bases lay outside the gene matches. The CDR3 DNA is TGTGCCAGTAGACCCGGGACAGGGGTGCCCGGGGAGCTGTTTTTT. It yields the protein CASRPGTGVPGELFF.

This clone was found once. The chain's CDR3 is CASSGGGPVYNEQFF. In DNA form, the CDR3 reads TGTGCCAGCAGCGGCGGGGGGCCGGTCTACAATGAGCAGTTCTTC. The gene calls are TRBV5-4 and TRBJ2-1, with TRBD2 matching over 8 bases. The CDR3 consists of 15 residues. Trimming cost V 4 bases and J 3 bases; bases outside gene matches: 6. Germline V gene sequence: CDR1 SGHNT, CDR2 YYREEE (reference sequence). Full variable domain (outside the CDR3, taken from reference TRBV5-4 and TRBJ2-1): ETGVTQSPTHLIKTRGQQVTLRCSSQSGHNTVSWYQQALGQGPQFIFQYYREEENGRGNFPPRFSGLQFPNYSSELNVNALELDDSALYLCASSGGGPVYNEQFFGPGTRLTVL.

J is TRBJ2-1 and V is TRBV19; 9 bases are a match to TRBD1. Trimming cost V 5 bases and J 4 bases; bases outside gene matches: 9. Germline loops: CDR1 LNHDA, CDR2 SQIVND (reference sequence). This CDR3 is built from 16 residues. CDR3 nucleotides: TGTGCCAGTAGTCCACAGGGGGCCCAACCTTACAATGAGCAGTTCTTC. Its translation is CASSPQGAQPYNEQFF.

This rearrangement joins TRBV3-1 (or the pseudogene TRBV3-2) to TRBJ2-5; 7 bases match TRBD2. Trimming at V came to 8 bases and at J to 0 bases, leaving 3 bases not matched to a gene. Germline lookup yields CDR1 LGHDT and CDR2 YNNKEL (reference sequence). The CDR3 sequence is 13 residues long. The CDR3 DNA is TGTGCCAGCCGGGGAGGGTACCAAGAGACCCAGTACTTC. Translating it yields CASRGGYQETQYF.

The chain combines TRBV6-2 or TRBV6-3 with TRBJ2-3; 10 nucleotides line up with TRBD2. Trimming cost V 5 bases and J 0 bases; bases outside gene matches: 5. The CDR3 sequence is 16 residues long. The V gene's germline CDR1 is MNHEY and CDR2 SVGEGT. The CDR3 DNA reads TGTGCCAGCAGTCAGCGGGGGGGCCGTAGCACAGATACGCAGTATTTT. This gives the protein CASSQRGGRSTDTQYF.

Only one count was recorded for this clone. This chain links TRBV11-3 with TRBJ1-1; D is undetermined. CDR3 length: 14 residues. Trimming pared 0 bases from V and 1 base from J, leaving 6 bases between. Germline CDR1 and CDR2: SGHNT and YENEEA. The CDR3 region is CASSLDSGNTEAFF. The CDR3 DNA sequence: TGTGCCAGCAGCTTAGATTCTGGGAACACTGAAGCTTTCTTT.

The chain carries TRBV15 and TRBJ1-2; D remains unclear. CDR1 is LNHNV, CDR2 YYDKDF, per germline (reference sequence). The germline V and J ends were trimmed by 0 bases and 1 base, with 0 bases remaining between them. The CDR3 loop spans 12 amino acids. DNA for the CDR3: TGTGCCACCAGCAGAGATAACTATGGCTACACCTTC. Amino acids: CATSRDNYGYTF.

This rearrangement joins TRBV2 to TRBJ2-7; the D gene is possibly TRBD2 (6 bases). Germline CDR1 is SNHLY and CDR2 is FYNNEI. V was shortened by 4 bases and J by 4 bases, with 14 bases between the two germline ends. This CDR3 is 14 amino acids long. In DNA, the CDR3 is TGTGCCAGCAGTGTCGTCGGGACTCAATACGAGCAGTACGTC. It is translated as CASSVVGTQYEQYV.

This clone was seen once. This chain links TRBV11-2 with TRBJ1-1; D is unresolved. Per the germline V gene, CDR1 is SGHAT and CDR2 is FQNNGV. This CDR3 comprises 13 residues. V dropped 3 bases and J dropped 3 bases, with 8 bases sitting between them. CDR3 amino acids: CASSFFPDTEAFF. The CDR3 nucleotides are TGTGCCAGCAGCTTCTTTCCGGACACTGAAGCTTTCTTT.

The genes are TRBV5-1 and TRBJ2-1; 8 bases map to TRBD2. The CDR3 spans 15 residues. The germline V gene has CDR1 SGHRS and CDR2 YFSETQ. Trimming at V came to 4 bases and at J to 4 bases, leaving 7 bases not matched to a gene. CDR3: CASSPRGGLYNEQFF. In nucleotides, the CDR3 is TGCGCCAGCAGCCCTCGGGGGGGCCTTTACAATGAGCAGTTCTTC.

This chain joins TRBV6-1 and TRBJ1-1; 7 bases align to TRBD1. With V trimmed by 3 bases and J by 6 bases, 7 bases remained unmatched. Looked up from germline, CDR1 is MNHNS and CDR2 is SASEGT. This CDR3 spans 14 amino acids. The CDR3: CASSDPGGFAEAFF. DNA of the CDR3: TGTGCCAGCAGTGACCCAGGGGGGTTCGCTGAAGCTTTCTTT.

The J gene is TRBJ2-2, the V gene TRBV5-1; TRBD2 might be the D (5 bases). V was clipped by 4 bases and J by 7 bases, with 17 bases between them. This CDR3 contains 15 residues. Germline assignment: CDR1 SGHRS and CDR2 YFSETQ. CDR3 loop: CASSREGGFDGELFF. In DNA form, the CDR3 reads TGCGCCAGCAGCCGCGAGGGTGGATTTGACGGGGAGCTGTTTTTT.

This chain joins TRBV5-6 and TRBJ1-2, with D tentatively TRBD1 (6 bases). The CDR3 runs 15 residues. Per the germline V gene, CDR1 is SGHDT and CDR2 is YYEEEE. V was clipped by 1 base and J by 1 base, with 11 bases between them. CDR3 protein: CASSLSPGDNYGYTF. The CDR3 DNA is TGTGCCAGCAGCTTGTCCCCAGGGGATAACTATGGCTACACCTTC. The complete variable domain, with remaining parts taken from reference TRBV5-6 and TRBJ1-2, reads DAGVTQSPTHLIKTRGQQVTLRCSPKSGHDTVSWYQQALGQGPQFIFQYYEEEERQRGNFPDRFSGHQFPNYSSELNVNALLLGDSALYLCASSLSPGDNYGYTFGSGTRLTVV.

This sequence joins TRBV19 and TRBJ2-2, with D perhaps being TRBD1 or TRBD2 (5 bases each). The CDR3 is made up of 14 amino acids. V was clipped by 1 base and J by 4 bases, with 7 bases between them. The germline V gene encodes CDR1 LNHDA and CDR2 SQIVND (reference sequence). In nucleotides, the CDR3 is TGTGCCAGTAGTATAGCAGGGAGCACCGGGGAGCTGTTTTTT. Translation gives CASSIAGSTGELFF.